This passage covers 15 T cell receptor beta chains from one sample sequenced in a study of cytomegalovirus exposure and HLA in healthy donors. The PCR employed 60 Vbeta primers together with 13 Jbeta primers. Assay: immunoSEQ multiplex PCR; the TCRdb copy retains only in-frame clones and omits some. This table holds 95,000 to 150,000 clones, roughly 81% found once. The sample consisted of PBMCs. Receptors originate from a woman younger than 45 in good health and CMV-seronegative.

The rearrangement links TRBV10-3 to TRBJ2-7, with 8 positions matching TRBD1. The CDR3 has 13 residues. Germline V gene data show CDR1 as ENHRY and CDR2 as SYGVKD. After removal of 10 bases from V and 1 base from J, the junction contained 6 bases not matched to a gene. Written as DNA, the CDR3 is TGTGCCACCGAAGACAGGGGATCCTACGAGCAGTACTTC. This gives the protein CATEDRGSYEQYF.

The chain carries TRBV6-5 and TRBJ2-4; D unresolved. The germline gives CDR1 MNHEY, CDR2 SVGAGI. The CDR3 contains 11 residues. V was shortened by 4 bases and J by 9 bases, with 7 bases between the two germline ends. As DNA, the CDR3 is TGTGCCAGCAGTTCAAGGAGCATTCAGTACTTC. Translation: CASSSRSIQYF.

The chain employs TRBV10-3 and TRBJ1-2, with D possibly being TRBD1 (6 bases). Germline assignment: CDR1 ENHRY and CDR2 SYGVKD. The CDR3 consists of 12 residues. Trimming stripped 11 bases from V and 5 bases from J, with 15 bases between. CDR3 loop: CAAGGGRYGYTF. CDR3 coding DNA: TGTGCCGCCGGGGGGGGCAGATATGGCTACACCTTC.

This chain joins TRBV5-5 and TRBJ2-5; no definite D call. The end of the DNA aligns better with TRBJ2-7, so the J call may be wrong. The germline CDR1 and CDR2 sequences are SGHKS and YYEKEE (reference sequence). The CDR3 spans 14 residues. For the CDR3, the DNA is TGTGCCAGCAGCCCGACTCGCTCTTCCTACGAGCAGTACTTC. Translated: CASSPTRSSYEQYF.

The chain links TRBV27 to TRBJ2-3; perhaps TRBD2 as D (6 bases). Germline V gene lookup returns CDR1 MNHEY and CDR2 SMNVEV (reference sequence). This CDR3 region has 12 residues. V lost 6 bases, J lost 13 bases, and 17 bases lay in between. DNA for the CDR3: TGTGCCAGCAGGTTCAGCGCCGGAGGGGAGTATTTT. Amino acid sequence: CASRFSAGGEYF.

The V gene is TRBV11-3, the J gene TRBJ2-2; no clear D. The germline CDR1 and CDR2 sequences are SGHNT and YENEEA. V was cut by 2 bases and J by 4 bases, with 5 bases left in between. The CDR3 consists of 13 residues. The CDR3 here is CASSLLATGELFF. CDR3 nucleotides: TGTGCCAGCAGCTTACTGGCCACCGGGGAGCTGTTTTTT. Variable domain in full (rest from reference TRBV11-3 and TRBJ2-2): EAGVVQSPRYKIIEKKQPVAFWCNPISGHNTLYWYLQNLGQGPELLIRYENEEAVDDSQLPKDRFSAERLKGVDSTLKIQPAELGDSAVYLCASSLLATGELFFGEGSRLTVL.

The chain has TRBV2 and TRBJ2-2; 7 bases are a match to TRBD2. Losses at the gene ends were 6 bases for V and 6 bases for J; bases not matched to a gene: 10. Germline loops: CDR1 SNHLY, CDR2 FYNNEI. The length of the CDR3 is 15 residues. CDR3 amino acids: CASRPTGGSPGELFF. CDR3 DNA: TGTGCCAGCAGGCCAACTGGCGGGAGTCCCGGGGAGCTGTTTTTT.

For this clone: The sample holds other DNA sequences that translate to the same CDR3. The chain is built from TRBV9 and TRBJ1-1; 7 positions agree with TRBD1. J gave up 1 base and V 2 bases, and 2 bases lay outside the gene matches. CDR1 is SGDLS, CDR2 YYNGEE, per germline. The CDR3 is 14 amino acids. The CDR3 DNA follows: TGTGCCAGCAGCGTCGGGACAGCGAACACTGAAGCTTTCTTT. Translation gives CASSVGTANTEAFF.

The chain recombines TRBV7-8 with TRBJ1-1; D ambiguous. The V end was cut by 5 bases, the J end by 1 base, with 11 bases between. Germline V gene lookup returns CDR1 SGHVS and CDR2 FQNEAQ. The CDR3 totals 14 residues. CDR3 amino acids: CASSLGRANTEAFF. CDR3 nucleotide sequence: TGTGCCAGCAGCCTTGGGAGGGCGAACACTGAAGCTTTCTTT. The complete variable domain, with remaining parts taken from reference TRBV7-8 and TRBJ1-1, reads GAGVSQSPRYKVAKRGQDVALRCDPISGHVSLFWYQQALGQGPEFLTYFQNEAQLDKSGLPSDRFFAERPEGSVSTLKIQRTQQEDSAVYLCASSLGRANTEAFFGQGTRLTVV.

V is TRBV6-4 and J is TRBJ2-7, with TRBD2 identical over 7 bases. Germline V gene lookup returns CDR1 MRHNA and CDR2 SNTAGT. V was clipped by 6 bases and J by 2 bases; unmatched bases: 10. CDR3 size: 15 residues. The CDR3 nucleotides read TGTGCCAGCAGCCTGGGAGCGGGATCCCCCTACGAGCAGTACTTC. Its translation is CASSLGAGSPYEQYF.

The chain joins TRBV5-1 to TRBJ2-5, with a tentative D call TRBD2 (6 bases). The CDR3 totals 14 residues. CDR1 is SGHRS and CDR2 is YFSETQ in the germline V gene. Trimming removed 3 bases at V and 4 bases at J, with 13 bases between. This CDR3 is CASSSDGRSETQYF. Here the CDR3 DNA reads TGCGCCAGCAGCTCGGACGGGAGATCAGAGACCCAGTACTTC.

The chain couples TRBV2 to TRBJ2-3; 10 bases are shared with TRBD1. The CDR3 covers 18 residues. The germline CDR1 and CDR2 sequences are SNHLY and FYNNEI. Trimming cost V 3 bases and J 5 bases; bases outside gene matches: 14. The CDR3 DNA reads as TGTGCCAGCAGTGATTTAGGGACAGGGGCATTGGTCGGAGATACGCAGTATTTT. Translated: CASSDLGTGALVGDTQYF.

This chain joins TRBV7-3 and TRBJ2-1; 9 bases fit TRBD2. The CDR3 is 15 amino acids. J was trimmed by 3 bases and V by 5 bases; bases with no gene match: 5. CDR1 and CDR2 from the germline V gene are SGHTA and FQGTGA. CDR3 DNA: TGTGCCAGCAGCCGGGCGGGGGGGGTCTACAATGAGCAGTTCTTC. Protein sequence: CASSRAGGVYNEQFF. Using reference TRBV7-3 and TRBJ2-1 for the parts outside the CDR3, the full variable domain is GAGVSQTPSNKVTEKGKYVELRCDPISGHTALYWYRQSLGQGPEFLIYFQGTGAADDSGLPNDRFFAVRPEGSVSTLKIQRTERGDSAVYLCASSRAGGVYNEQFFGPGTRLTVL.

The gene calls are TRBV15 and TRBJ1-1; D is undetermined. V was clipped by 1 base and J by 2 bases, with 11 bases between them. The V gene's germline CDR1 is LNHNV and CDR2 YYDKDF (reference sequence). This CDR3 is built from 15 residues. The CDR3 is CATSRVAQVNTEAFF. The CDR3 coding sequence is TGTGCCACCAGCAGAGTAGCGCAGGTCAACACTGAAGCTTTCTTT.

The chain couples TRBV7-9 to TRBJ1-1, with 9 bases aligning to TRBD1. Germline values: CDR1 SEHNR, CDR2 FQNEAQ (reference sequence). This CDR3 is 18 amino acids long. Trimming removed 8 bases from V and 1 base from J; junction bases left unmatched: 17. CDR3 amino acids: CASGIFGQGRGGNTEAFF. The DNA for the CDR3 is TGTGCCAGCGGGATTTTCGGACAGGGGAGGGGCGGGAACACTGAAGCTTTCTTT.